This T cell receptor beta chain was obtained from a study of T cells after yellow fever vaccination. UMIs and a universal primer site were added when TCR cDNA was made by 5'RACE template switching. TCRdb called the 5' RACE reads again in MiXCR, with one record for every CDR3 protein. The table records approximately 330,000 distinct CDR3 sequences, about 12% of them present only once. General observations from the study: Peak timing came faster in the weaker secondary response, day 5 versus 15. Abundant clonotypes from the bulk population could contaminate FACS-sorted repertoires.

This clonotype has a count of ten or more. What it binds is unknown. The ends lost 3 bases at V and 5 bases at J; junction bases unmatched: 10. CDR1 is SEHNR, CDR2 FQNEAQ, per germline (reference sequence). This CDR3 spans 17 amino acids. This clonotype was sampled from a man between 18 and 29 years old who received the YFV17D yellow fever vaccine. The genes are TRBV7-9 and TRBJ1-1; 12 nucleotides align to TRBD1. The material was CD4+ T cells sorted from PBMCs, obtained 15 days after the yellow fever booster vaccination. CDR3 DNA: TGTGCCAGCAGCTTCGGACCGGGACAGGGGGCTGAGACTGAAGCTTTCTTT. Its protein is CASSFGPGQGAETEAFF.